Following are 8 T cell receptor beta chains from one sample sequenced in a study of blood T cell repertoires in COVID-19. TCRdb keeps only in-frame clones here, not all; method: immunoSEQ multiplex PCR. Of roughly 160,000 clones listed, about 85% are singletons. Source material: peripheral blood. All receptors derive from a man of 80 years or more with COVID-19, enrolled during active disease.

In DNA, the CDR3 is TGTGCCAGCAGCACGGGGGGCACTGGAAACACCATATATTTT. Amino acids: CASSTGGTGNTIYF. V is TRBV11-3 and J is TRBJ1-3; the D gene is possibly TRBD1 (6 bases). Germline V CDR1 and CDR2: SGHNT, YENEEA. This CDR3 region has 14 residues. Trimming stripped 5 bases from V and 2 bases from J, with 10 bases between.

The genes are TRBV7-3 and TRBJ1-1; no definite D call. This CDR3 is built from 13 residues. The V gene lost 4 bases and the J gene lost 7 bases, with 13 bases spanning the gap. Germline values: CDR1 SGHTA, CDR2 FQGTGA. The CDR3 loop reads CASSSTPEFEAFF. CDR3 nucleotides: TGTGCCAGCAGCTCCACCCCGGAGTTTGAAGCTTTCTTT.

V gene TRBV27 combines with J gene TRBJ2-7; 9 nucleotides agree with TRBD1. The germline V gene encodes CDR1 MNHEY and CDR2 SMNVEV (reference sequence). This CDR3 spans 15 amino acids. With V trimmed by 1 base and J by 3 bases, 4 bases remained unmatched. This CDR3 is CASSLWDRVGYEQYF. Written as DNA, the CDR3 is TGTGCCAGCAGTTTATGGGACAGGGTTGGCTACGAGCAGTACTTC.

This clone was counted only a few times. The chain carries TRBV5-1 and TRBJ1-1; 8 bases match TRBD1. The length of the CDR3 is 14 residues. Germline V gene lookup returns CDR1 SGHRS and CDR2 YFSETQ. The trim removed 3 bases at V and 0 bases at J, leaving 1 base unmatched. The CDR3 sequence: CASSWDRLNTEAFF. The CDR3 DNA follows: TGCGCCAGCAGCTGGGACAGGTTGAACACTGAAGCTTTCTTT.

This chain joins TRBV3-1 (or the pseudogene TRBV3-2) and TRBJ2-7, with D perhaps TRBD1 (6 bases). Germline V gene data show CDR1 as LGHDT and CDR2 as YNNKEL (reference sequence). V was cut by 5 bases and J by 0 bases, with 14 bases left in between. CDR3 length: 15 residues. Here the CDR3 DNA reads TGTGCCAGCAGCAAGCAGGGGTCTAGCTCCTACGAGCAGTACTTC. Its translation: CASSKQGSSSYEQYF.

The V call is TRBV28, the J call TRBJ1-3; D is unresolved. Germline loops: CDR1 MDHEN, CDR2 SYDVKM. This CDR3 spans 16 amino acids. Trimming stripped 3 bases from V and 3 bases from J, with 15 bases between. DNA of the CDR3: TGTGCCAGCAGTTTTCTTAGCTCACGAAGTGGAAACACCATATATTTT. Translated, it gives CASSFLSSRSGNTIYF.

This clone is labeled as large. The chain is built from TRBV6-2 or TRBV6-3 and TRBJ1-2, with D possibly being TRBD1 (6 bases). Deletions cut 0 bases from V and 9 bases from J, with 8 bases between. Germline V lookup: CDR1 MNHEY, CDR2 SVGEGT. The CDR3 totals 12 residues. Here the CDR3 DNA reads TGTGCCAGCAGTTACTCGGGGGCGAGCTACACCTTC. The encoded protein is CASSYSGASYTF.

CDR3 sequence reads: CASSLGQGGHNEQFF. In DNA form, the CDR3 reads TGTGCCAGCTCACTTGGACAGGGTGGGCACAATGAGCAGTTCTTC. This rearrangement joins TRBV18 to TRBJ2-1; TRBD1 aligns across 8 bases. With V trimmed by 4 bases and J by 5 bases, 7 bases remained unmatched. The CDR3 has 15 residues. CDR1 KGHSH and CDR2 LQKENI come from the germline V gene.